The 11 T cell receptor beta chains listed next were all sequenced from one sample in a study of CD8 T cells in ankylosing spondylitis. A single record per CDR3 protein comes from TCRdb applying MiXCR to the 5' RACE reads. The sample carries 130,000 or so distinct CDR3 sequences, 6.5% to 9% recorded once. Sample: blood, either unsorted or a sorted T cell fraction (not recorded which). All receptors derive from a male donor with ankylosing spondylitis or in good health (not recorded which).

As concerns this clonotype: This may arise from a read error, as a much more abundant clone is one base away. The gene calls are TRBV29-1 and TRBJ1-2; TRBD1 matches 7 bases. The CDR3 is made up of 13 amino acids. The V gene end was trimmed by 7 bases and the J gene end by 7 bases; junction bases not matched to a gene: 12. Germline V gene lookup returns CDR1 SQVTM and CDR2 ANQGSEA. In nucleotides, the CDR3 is TGCAGCGCCAGTGACAGGGAGGACTCTGGCTACACCTTC. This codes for CSASDREDSGYTF.

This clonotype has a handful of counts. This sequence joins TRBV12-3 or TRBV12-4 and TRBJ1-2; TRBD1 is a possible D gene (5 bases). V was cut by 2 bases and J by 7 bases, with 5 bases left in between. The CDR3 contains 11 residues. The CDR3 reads CASSLRGGYTF. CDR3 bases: TGTGCCAGCAGTTTAAGGGGTGGCTACACCTTC.

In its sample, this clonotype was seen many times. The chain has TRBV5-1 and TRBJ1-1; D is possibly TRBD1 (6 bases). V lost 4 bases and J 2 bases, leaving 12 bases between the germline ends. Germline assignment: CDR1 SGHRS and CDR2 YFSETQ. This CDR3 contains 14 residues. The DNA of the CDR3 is TGCGCCAGCAGCGCGGGACAATACAACACTGAAGCTTTCTTT. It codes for CASSAGQYNTEAFF.

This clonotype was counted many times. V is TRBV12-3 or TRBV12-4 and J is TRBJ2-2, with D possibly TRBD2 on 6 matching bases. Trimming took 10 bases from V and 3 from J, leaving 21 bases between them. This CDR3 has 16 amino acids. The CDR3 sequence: CATNRRGGGHTGELFF. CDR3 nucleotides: TGTGCCACCAATCGTCGGGGCGGAGGGCACACCGGGGAGCTGTTTTTT.

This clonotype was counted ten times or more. The CDR3: CATLPDAGTGKYEQYF. The CDR3 DNA is TGTGCCACCTTACCAGATGCCGGGACAGGGAAATACGAGCAGTACTTC. The chain couples TRBV6-1 to TRBJ2-7, with 9 positions matching TRBD1. In germline, CDR1 is MNHNS, CDR2 SASEGT. The CDR3 totals 16 residues. V shed 10 bases, J shed 4 bases, and the junction held 17 bases outside the gene matches.

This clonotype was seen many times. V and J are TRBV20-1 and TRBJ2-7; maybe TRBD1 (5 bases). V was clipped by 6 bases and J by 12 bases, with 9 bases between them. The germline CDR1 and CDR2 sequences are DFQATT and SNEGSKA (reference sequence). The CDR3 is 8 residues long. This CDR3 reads CSAQDRYF. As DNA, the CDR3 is TGCAGTGCACAGGACCGGTACTTC.

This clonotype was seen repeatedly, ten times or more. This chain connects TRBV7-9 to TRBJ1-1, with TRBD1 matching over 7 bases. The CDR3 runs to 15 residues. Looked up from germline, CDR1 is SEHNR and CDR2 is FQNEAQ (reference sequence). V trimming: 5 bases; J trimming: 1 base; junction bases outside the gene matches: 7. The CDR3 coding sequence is TGTGCCAGCAGCCCCCGGACAGGACCGAACACTGAAGCTTTCTTT. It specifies CASSPRTGPNTEAFF.

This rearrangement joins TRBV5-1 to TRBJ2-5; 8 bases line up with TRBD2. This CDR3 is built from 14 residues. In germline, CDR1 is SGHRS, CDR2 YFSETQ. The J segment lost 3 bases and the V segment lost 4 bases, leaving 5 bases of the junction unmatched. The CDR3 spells CASSRMTSEETQYF. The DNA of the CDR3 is TGCGCCAGCAGCCGGATGACTAGCGAAGAGACCCAGTACTTC.

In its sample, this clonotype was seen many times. CDR3 region: CATESSYNSPLHF. The CDR3 nucleotides read TGTGCCACAGAGAGCTCCTATAATTCACCCCTCCACTTT. The genes are TRBV15 and TRBJ1-6; D gene ambiguous. The CDR3 has 13 residues. Trimming removed 9 bases at V and 0 bases at J, with 6 bases between. From germline, CDR1 is LNHNV and CDR2 YYDKDF (reference sequence).

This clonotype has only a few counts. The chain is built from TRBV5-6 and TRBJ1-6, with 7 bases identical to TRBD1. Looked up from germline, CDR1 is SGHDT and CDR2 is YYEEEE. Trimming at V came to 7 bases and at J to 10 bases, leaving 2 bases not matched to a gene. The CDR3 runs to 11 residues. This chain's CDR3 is CASGTVSPLHF. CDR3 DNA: TGTGCCAGCGGGACAGTCTCACCCCTCCACTTT.

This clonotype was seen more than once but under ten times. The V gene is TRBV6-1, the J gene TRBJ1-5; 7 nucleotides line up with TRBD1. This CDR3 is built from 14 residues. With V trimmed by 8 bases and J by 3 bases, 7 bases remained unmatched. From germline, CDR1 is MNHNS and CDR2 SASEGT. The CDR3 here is CASLLGTDNQPQHF. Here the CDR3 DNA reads TGTGCCAGCCTCCTAGGGACAGACAATCAGCCCCAGCATTTT.